The 9 T cell receptor beta chains listed next were all sequenced from one sample in a study of blood T cell repertoires in COVID-19. TCRdb's table, derived via immunoSEQ multiplex PCR, lists solely in-frame clones and lacks some. Counted here are more than 100,000 clones, roughly four fifths occurring once; the ten biggest clones make up about 2.3%. The sequencing input was PBMCs or T cells enriched from blood (not recorded which). The receptors were gathered from a man in his forties or fifties with acute COVID-19.

In this sample, this clone turned up a few times. This CDR3 reads CASSPYGQGVFGEKLFF. The CDR3 DNA sequence: TGTGCCAGCAGCCCCTATGGTCAGGGGGTGTTTGGTGAAAAACTGTTTTTT. The rearrangement uses TRBV9 and TRBJ1-4; 7 bases align to TRBD1. CDR3 length: 17 amino acids. The J segment lost 7 bases and the V segment lost 4 bases, leaving 16 bases of the junction unmatched. Germline assignment: CDR1 SGDLS and CDR2 YYNGEE.

V and J are TRBV6-1 and TRBJ2-7, with D possibly being TRBD2 (5 bases). V was trimmed by 3 bases and J by 4 bases, leaving 13 bases between them. In germline, CDR1 is MNHNS, CDR2 SASEGT. This CDR3 region has 14 residues. CDR3 DNA sequence: TGTGCCAGCAGTGAGGAGGATTTTTTTTACGAGCAGTACTTC. As protein: CASSEEDFFYEQYF.

This clone was picked up one time. The chain uses TRBV21-1 and TRBJ2-7; the table's D call TRBD1 went unverified against the DNA. TRBV21-1 has pseudogene status. The CDR3 is made up of 17 amino acids. The chain's CDR3 is CASSKKERDRGPYEQYF. Written as DNA, the CDR3 is TGTGCCAGCAGCAAGAAAGAACGGGACAGGGGGCCGTACGAGCAGTACTTC.

V gene TRBV7-6 combines with J gene TRBJ1-6; possible D gene TRBD1, 6 bases. CDR1 is SGHVS and CDR2 is FNYEAQ in the germline V gene. V was clipped by 1 base and J by 7 bases, with 11 bases between them. This CDR3 has 15 amino acids. Here the CDR3 DNA reads TGTGCCAGCAGCTTAGTTAGCCAGGGGAATTCACCCCTCCACTTT. This sequence encodes CASSLVSQGNSPLHF.

This chain joins TRBV23-1 and TRBJ1-2; TRBD1 aligns across 9 bases. TRBV23-1 carries the ORF label, with uncertain function. The CDR3 contains 16 residues. After removal of 3 bases from V and 2 bases from J, the junction contained 7 bases not matched to a gene. The CDR3 DNA is TGCGCCAGCAGTCAGGGACAGGGAAGCAAAAACTATGGCTACACCTTC. As protein: CASSQGQGSKNYGYTF.

V usage is TRBV30 and J usage is TRBJ1-2, with a tentative D call TRBD1 (5 bases). Trimming left V 0 bases short and J 0 bases short, with 14 bases between. Germline CDR1 GTSNPN, CDR2 SVGIG (reference sequence). This CDR3 is built from 16 residues. In DNA, the CDR3 is TGTGCCTGGAGTGTCGGTGGGGGGGGAGCTAACTATGGCTACACCTTC. Translated, it gives CAWSVGGGGANYGYTF.

The chain carries TRBV10-3 and TRBJ2-3, with TRBD2 matching 10 bases. V shed 3 bases and J 3 bases; nucleotides not matched to a gene: 6. Per germline, CDR1 ENHRY and CDR2 SYGVKD. This CDR3 has 16 amino acids. The CDR3: CAISDVLAGATDTQYF. The CDR3 DNA is TGTGCCATCAGTGACGTCCTAGCGGGAGCTACAGATACGCAGTATTTT.

V and J are TRBV7-2 and TRBJ2-1; D call uncertain. CDR3 length: 15 residues. Trimming left V 6 bases short and J 4 bases short, with 16 bases between. The germline V gene encodes CDR1 SGHTA and CDR2 FQGNSA. The CDR3 loop reads CASSFVELVYNEQFF. In DNA form, the CDR3 reads TGTGCCAGCAGTTTCGTCGAACTGGTGTACAATGAGCAGTTCTTC.

This rearrangement joins TRBV15 to TRBJ2-3, with 8 bases that match TRBD1. CDR1 and CDR2 from the germline V gene are LNHNV and YYDKDF (reference sequence). The CDR3 runs to 15 residues. V was clipped by 3 bases and J by 2 bases; unmatched bases: 4. Written as DNA, the CDR3 is TGTGCCACCAGCAGGGACAGGGACCCCACAGATACGCAGTATTTT. It codes for CATSRDRDPTDTQYF.